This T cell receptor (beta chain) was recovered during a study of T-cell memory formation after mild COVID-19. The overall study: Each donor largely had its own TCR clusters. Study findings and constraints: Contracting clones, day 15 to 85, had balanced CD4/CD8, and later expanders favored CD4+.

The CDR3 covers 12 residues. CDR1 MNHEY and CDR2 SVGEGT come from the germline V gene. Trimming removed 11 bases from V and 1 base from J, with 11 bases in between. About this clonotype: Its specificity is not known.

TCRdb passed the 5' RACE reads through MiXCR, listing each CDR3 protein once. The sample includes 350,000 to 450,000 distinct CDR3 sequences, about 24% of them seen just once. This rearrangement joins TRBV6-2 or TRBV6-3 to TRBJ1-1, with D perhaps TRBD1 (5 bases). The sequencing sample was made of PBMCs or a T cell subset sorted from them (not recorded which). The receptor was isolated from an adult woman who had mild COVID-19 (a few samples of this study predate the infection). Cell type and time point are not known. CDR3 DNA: TGTGCCGCGAGGGGACCGAACACTGAAGCTTTCTTT. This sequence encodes CAARGPNTEAFF.